The present entry profiles one T cell receptor (beta chain) with its context. There is no known antigen for this receptor. Nothing much larger sits one base from this clone, and base qualities are not available. This record comes from a study of T cell repertoires in breast cancer listed by TCRdb under 2016. About the investigation overall: Tumors, lymph nodes and peripheral blood lymphocytes from breast cancer patients, as well as peripheral blood from healthy control donors, were profiled. ER+/PR+ status was present in the majority of the approximately 20 patient tumors that were analyzed for shared TCRs. The controls were nine healthy donors whose age range was similar to that of the patients. On average, sequencing produced around 500,000 sequences per sample, which came to about 9.4 reads per input cell. Because breast cancer has a low mutational burden and rarely has common mutations, the study reasoned that TCRs shared between breast cancer patients would target shared antigens. Tumors and tumor-involved lymph nodes were minced, digested with Liberase and DNase, and then passed through 70-um and 40-um filters. Tumor-free lymph nodes were processed without enzymatic digestion, and blood samples were separated by Ficoll. What the study reported, not specific to this receptor: Over 15 TCR pairs were shared across seven or more patient tumors and were rarely found in control blood, which suggests possible tumor specificity. Because transcript abundance and primer differences skewed clone recovery, emulsion RT-PCR was regarded as qualitative rather than quantitative. About fourfold more TCRs were shared with matched tumor repertoires by tumor-involved sentinel lymph nodes than by tumor-free nodes (roughly 8% versus 2%). Genuine antitumor clones may have been missed because singleton TCRs were discarded and only part of each tumor was sampled. Shared TCRs showed TRBV7 predominance, possibly reflecting tumor recognition or mispriming bias from eight TRBV7 primers. Shared TCRs were encoded by various nucleotide sequences, which suggests selection and expansion based on antigen.

To analyze paired alpha-beta TCRs of CD8+ T cells, the study used an expanded emulsion RT-PCR method with primers covering all TCR V genes. CD8+ T cells were isolated with a CD8 positive selection kit and were then incubated overnight in roughly 9.4 IU/mL IL-2 prior to emulsion RT-PCR. Trimming accounts for 5 bases at V and 4 bases at J, while the number of junction bases matched to no gene is 13. From the cysteine through the phenylalanine, the CDR3 covers 16 amino acids. The DNA shown is the 48-base CDR3, in frame from base 1. The CDR1 and CDR2 encoded by the germline V gene are SGHTA and FQGNSA. Libraries were made using emulsion pairing. Unpaired genes were suppressed in a second nested PCR with blocking oligos, after which Illumina adaptors and barcodes were added in a third nested PCR. Each emulsion RT-PCR master mix contained about 4,500-250,000 T cells, with C-region, Stepout and V-region primers. The Micellula Emulsion and Purification Kit was used to make the emulsions, and Qiagen OneStep RT-PCR reagents were used for RT-PCR. The pooled libraries were sequenced on an Illumina MiSeq using paired-end 2 x 250 reads. As for how the authors treated the data: In Galaxy, read pairs were joined and then clipped at the engineered overlap into separate alpha and beta files, and any unclipped reads were discarded. Alpha-beta pairs were assigned using CompleteTCR, a MiTCR-based pipeline in which chains sharing read cluster identifiers are linked by an R script. TCR sequences that were observed only once, about 1-3.4% of the total, were removed as potential sequencing errors. The public reads were run again by TCRdb, first through fastp at Q25 and then through MiXCR, and only productive beta chains were kept. Every distinct CDR3 protein forms one entry, paired with its most common genes and DNA. TCRdb, not the original authors, processed these V and J calls. The table for this sample lists some 37,000 distinct CDR3 sequences; less than 55% of them were counted only once. Of the sample, 55% to 75% is held by the ten largest clones.

This TCR came from a pool of human donors with breast cancer or a healthy control (not recorded which). The sample was CD8+ T cells. Here the chain combines TRBV7-2 and TRBJ2-5, with 7 bases in between that match TRBD2. This receptor carries the CDR3 CASSPRLASVGETQYF. The nucleotide sequence reads as follows: TGTGCCAGCAGCCCGAGACTAGCATCTGTTGGAGAGACCCAGTACTTC.